These 25 T cell receptor beta chains were all obtained from the same sample, sequenced in a study of T cells after posttransplantation cyclophosphamide. Methotrexate plus calcineurin inhibitor accompanied controls' myeloablative marrow transplants; sampling was 1 year later. Assay used: immunoSEQ multiplex PCR; TCRdb lists only in-frame clones, some missing. Of 20,000 to 25,000 clones listed, 80% to 90% are singletons. The sample consisted of PBMCs, taken 359 days after allogeneic stem cell transplant with calcineurin inhibitor and methotrexate. Every receptor here comes from a female patient in her 30s who received an allogeneic stem cell transplant from an unrelated donor, was CMV-positive, and had acute and chronic GVHD. Some T cells may be transferred from the graft donor.

CDR3: CASSSAPLENEQFF. The CDR3 DNA follows: TGTGCCAGCAGTTCTGCCCCACTAGAGAATGAGCAGTTCTTC. V and J are TRBV2 and TRBJ2-1, with D possibly being TRBD2 (5 bases). Germline values: CDR1 SNHLY, CDR2 FYNNEI. The V end lost 5 bases, the J end lost 7 bases, and 15 bases lay between the germline ends. CDR3 length: 14 residues.

The rearrangement links TRBV5-6 to TRBJ2-5, with TRBD2 identical over 12 bases. The germline CDR1 and CDR2 sequences are SGHDT and YYEEEE. The CDR3 sequence is 15 residues long. V was clipped by 4 bases and J by 4 bases; unmatched bases: 5. In DNA, the CDR3 is TGTGCCAGCAGCCCCGCGGGACTAGCGGGAGAGACCCAGTACTTC. The encoded protein is CASSPAGLAGETQYF.

This chain links TRBV5-1 with TRBJ2-1; 9 nucleotides agree with TRBD2. V was pared by 0 bases and J by 3 bases, with 1 base of the junction left unmatched. This CDR3 has 15 residues. Per the germline V gene, CDR1 is SGHRS and CDR2 is YFSETQ. The DNA of the CDR3 is TGCGCCAGCAGCTTGGCAGCGGGAGGCTACAATGAGCAGTTCTTC. Protein sequence: CASSLAAGGYNEQFF.

The rearrangement uses TRBV6-1 and TRBJ2-7; possibly TRBD2 for D (5 bases). V dropped 2 bases and J dropped 5 bases, with 7 bases sitting between them. CDR3 length equals 12 residues. Germline-derived CDR1 and CDR2 are MNHNS and SASEGT. DNA for the CDR3: TGTGCCAGCAGTGAATGGGGAGACGAGCAGTACGTC. Its translation: CASSEWGDEQYV.

The V gene is TRBV6-5, the J gene TRBJ1-4, with D tentatively TRBD1 (6 bases). The CDR3 contains 13 residues. Germline lookup yields CDR1 MNHEY and CDR2 SVGAGI. The germline V and J ends were trimmed by 2 bases and 8 bases, with 9 bases remaining between them. CDR3 amino acids: CASSYRDTEKLFF. CDR3 DNA: TGTGCCAGCAGTTACCGGGACACAGAAAAACTGTTTTTT.

This chain links TRBV11-2 with TRBJ2-5; 7 bases line up with TRBD2. Germline-derived CDR1 and CDR2 are SGHAT and FQNNGV. Losses at the gene ends were 0 bases for V and 10 bases for J; bases not matched to a gene: 2. The CDR3 has 12 amino acids. The CDR3 nucleotides read TGTGCCAGCAGCTTAGATGGGAGGGTCCAGTACTTC. Protein product: CASSLDGRVQYF.

V is TRBV6-6 and J is TRBJ1-1; D ambiguous. Germline V CDR1 and CDR2: MNHNY, SVGAGI (reference sequence). This CDR3 region has 15 residues. Between the trimmed V and J ends, which lost 0 bases and 1 base, there was a span of 9 bases. The CDR3: CASSYSNEGNTEAFF. The CDR3 DNA follows: TGTGCCAGCAGTTACTCGAATGAGGGGAACACTGAAGCTTTCTTT.

The chain couples TRBV13 to TRBJ2-1; 10 nucleotides align to TRBD2. From germline, CDR1 is PRHDT and CDR2 FYEKMQ (reference sequence). Trimming removed 4 bases from V and 5 bases from J; junction bases left unmatched: 5. CDR3 length: 15 residues. For the CDR3, the DNA is TGTGCCAGCAGCTCTGGACTAGCGGACAACAATGAGCAGTTCTTC. As protein: CASSSGLADNNEQFF.

The chain uses TRBV5-5 and TRBJ1-6; TRBD1 matches at 9 bases. V shed 2 bases and J 10 bases; nucleotides not matched to a gene: 16. From germline, CDR1 is SGHKS and CDR2 YYEKEE (reference sequence). The CDR3 is 18 amino acids. CDR3 coding DNA: TGTGCCAGCAGCTTTTTGTACCGGGACAGGGTTACGGAATCACCCCTCCACTTT. It translates to CASSFLYRDRVTESPLHF.

The chain joins TRBV9 to TRBJ2-7; TRBD1 agrees at 9 bases. The CDR3 consists of 14 residues. Germline assignment: CDR1 SGDLS and CDR2 YYNGEE. With V trimmed by 4 bases and J by 2 bases, 4 bases remained unmatched. The CDR3 DNA reads TGTGCCAGCAGCCCAGGGACAGGGCCCTACGAGCAGTACTTC. This gives the protein CASSPGTGPYEQYF.

This chain links TRBV25-1 with TRBJ1-4; D is possibly TRBD1 (5 bases). Trimming pared 8 bases from V and 8 bases from J, leaving 18 bases between. The CDR3 contains 14 residues. From germline, CDR1 is MGHDK and CDR2 SYGVNS. CDR3 nucleotide sequence: TGTGCCAGCTCCTTTGGAACAGGTCGAGAAAAACTGTTTTTT. It is translated as CASSFGTGREKLFF. The entire variable domain, with the rest obtained from reference TRBV25-1 and TRBJ1-4, is as follows: EADIYQTPRYLVIGTGKKITLECSQTMGHDKMYWYQQDPGMELHLIHYSYGVNSTEKGDLSSESTVSRIRTEHFPLTLESARPSHTSQYLCASSFGTGREKLFFGSGTQLSVL.

Concerning this clone itself: One junction end does not reproduce the germline sequence, and a read error may be involved. The chain couples TRBV19 to TRBJ1-2; unclear D gene. Per germline, CDR1 LNHDA and CDR2 SQIVND (reference sequence). This CDR3 contains 11 residues. The CDR3 coding sequence is TGTGCCAGTAGTATAATTGGCTGGCAGGCCTTC. Its translation is CASSIIGWQAF.

The genes are TRBV12-5 and TRBJ1-2, with 9 bases aligning to TRBD1. The CDR3 consists of 14 residues. V lost 6 bases to trimming and J lost 0 bases; unmatched junction nucleotides: 2. Germline V lookup: CDR1 LGHNT, CDR2 FRNRAP. The CDR3 coding sequence is TGTGCTAGTGGGGGGGACAGGGCTAACTATGGCTACACCTTC. Residues: CASGGDRANYGYTF.

This chain uses TRBV10-1 with TRBJ2-1; TRBD1 aligns across 9 bases. With V trimmed by 6 bases and J by 3 bases, 6 bases remained unmatched. The CDR3 loop spans 15 amino acids. CDR1 is WNHNN and CDR2 is SYGVQD in the germline V gene (reference sequence). CDR3 amino acids: CASSKTGGSYNEQFF. In DNA form, the CDR3 reads TGCGCCAGCAGCAAAACAGGGGGCAGCTACAATGAGCAGTTCTTC.

This clone appeared a few times. This chain connects TRBV19 to TRBJ1-5; tentatively, D is TRBD1 (5 bases). CDR3 size: 11 residues. Germline assignment: CDR1 LNHDA and CDR2 SQIVND (reference sequence). V dropped 9 bases and J dropped 11 bases, with 14 bases sitting between them. The CDR3, as DNA: TGTGCCAGCAATGGGGACTGGACCCAGCATTTT. Its protein product is CASNGDWTQHF.

The CDR3 nucleotides are TGTGCCAGCAGCCGAGGGGAGGGCCATGGCTACACCTTC. Translation gives CASSRGEGHGYTF. The chain has TRBV27 and TRBJ1-2; maybe TRBD1 (5 bases). The germline V gene has CDR1 MNHEY and CDR2 SMNVEV (reference sequence). Trimming shortened V by 6 bases and J by 6 bases, and 14 bases separated the two germline ends. This CDR3 has 13 amino acids.

The V and J genes are TRBV5-6 and TRBJ2-1; no definite D call. The CDR3 totals 14 residues. Trimming took off 0 bases at V and 0 bases at J, with 4 bases between the two ends. CDR1 and CDR2 from the germline V gene are SGHDT and YYEEEE. CDR3 region: CASSLGSSYNEQFF. Here the CDR3 DNA reads TGTGCCAGCAGCTTGGGGAGCTCCTACAATGAGCAGTTCTTC.

The genes are TRBV27 and TRBJ1-2; D unresolved. The CDR3 has 12 residues. Germline CDR1 reads MNHEY; CDR2 reads SMNVEV (reference sequence). V was trimmed by 8 bases and J by 7 bases, leaving 14 bases between them. The CDR3 protein is CASGREGPGYTF. The CDR3 DNA follows: TGTGCCAGCGGACGGGAGGGCCCTGGCTACACCTTC.

The rearrangement uses TRBV19 and TRBJ1-2, with 7 nucleotides matching TRBD1. Germline assignment: CDR1 LNHDA and CDR2 SQIVND (reference sequence). The CDR3 covers 13 residues. J was trimmed by 6 bases and V by 5 bases; bases with no gene match: 6. The chain's CDR3 is CASSPDRANGYTF. CDR3 DNA: TGTGCCAGTAGTCCCGACAGGGCGAATGGCTACACCTTC.

The V gene is TRBV5-8, the J gene TRBJ1-3; D is unclear. Trimming left V 1 base short and J 3 bases short, with 8 bases between. Germline V CDR1 and CDR2: SGHTS, YDEGEE. The CDR3 length is 14 residues. The CDR3 loop is CASSLPVFGNTIYF. The CDR3 coding sequence is TGTGCCAGCAGCTTGCCCGTTTTTGGAAACACCATATATTTT.

The chain recombines TRBV18 with TRBJ2-7; D gene ambiguous. In germline, CDR1 is KGHSH, CDR2 LQKENI. Trimming removed 0 bases at V and 0 bases at J, with 6 bases between. The CDR3 is 14 amino acids. The DNA for the CDR3 is TGTGCCAGCTCACCACCGGCACACTCCTACGAGCAGTACTTC. It codes for CASSPPAHSYEQYF.

The chain has TRBV2 and TRBJ1-5; no reliable D call. V was shortened by 8 bases and J by 7 bases, with 15 bases between the two germline ends. The CDR3 totals 13 residues. Germline V lookup: CDR1 SNHLY, CDR2 FYNNEI. The CDR3 region has the DNA TGTGCCAGCCGGGAGAGGGAAGGACAGCCCCAGCATTTT. It translates to CASREREGQPQHF.

A note on this clone: An end of the junction does not agree with germline; a read error may underlie this. The sample has other DNA sequences that encode this CDR3 too. The rearrangement links TRBV5-1 to TRBJ2-1; D is unresolved. The germline gives CDR1 SGHRS, CDR2 YFSETQ. The CDR3 is 15 residues long. The CDR3 loop is CASSLTRSSYNEQFF. The CDR3 region has the DNA TGCGCCAGTAGCTTAACAAGGAGCTCCTACAATGAGCAGTTCTTC.

V and J are TRBV7-8 and TRBJ1-2; 9 bases fit TRBD1. Losses at the gene ends were 5 bases for V and 2 bases for J; bases not matched to a gene: 3. The CDR3 spans 14 residues. CDR1 SGHVS and CDR2 FQNEAQ come from the germline V gene. CDR3 residues: CASSLGQGNYGYTF. The CDR3 coding sequence is TGTGCCAGCAGCCTCGGACAGGGGAACTATGGCTACACCTTC.

This clone has only one observation. The V and J genes are TRBV6-4 and TRBJ2-3; no firm D call. Germline loops: CDR1 MRHNA, CDR2 SNTAGT. Trimming stripped 2 bases from V and 5 bases from J, with 8 bases between. The CDR3 is made up of 13 amino acids. The CDR3 sequence is CASSDSFRDTQYF. CDR3 coding DNA: TGTGCCAGCAGTGACAGCTTTAGAGATACGCAGTATTTT.